This T cell receptor (beta chain) was identified during a study of metastatic and nonmetastatic thyroid tumors. Germline CDR1 is KGHDR and CDR2 is SFDVKD. The CDR3 length is 18 residues. Via MiXCR, TCRdb re-called the PCR reads. The sample holds 25,000 to 30,000 clones, 3.5% to 5% seen once. On this clone: A junction end diverges from the germline sequence, so it may reflect a read error. Different DNA sequences within this sample yield the same CDR3.

Each patient came to thyroid surgery without any prior treatment (of any kind). The chain recombines TRBV24-1 with TRBJ2-2; D gene uncertain. The TCR was taken from a female donor with papillary thyroid cancer or a benign thyroid nodule (not recorded which). Some clones in this sample may be carry-over from other donors' samples. The sample taken for sequencing was blood. The DNA for the CDR3 is TGTGCCACCAGTGATTTGCCACGAGGCGTTTCGAACACAGGGGAGCTGTTTTTT. Protein sequence: CATSDLPRGVSNTGELFF.